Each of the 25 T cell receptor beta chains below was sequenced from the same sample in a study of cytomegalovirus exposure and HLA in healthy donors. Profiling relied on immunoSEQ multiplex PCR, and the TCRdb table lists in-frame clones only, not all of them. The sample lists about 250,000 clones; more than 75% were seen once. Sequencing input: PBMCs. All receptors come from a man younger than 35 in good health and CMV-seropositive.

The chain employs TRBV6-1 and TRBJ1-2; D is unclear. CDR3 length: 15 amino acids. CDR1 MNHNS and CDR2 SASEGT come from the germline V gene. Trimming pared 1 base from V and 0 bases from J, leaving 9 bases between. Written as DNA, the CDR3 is TGTGCCAGCAGTGAAGTAACAGCTACTAACTATGGCTACACCTTC. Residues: CASSEVTATNYGYTF.

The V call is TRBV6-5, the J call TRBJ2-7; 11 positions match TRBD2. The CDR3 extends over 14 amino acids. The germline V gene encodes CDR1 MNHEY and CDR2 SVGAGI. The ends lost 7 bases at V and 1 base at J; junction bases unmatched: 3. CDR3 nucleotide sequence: TGTGCCAGCATAAGACTAGCGGGATCCTACGAGCAGTACTTC. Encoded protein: CASIRLAGSYEQYF.

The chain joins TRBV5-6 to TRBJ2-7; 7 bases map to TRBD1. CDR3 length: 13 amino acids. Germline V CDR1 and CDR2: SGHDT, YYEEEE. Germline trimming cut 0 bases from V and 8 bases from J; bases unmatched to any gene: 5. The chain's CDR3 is CASSLVSRGKQYF. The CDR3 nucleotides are TGTGCCAGCAGCTTGGTGTCCAGGGGGAAGCAGTACTTC.

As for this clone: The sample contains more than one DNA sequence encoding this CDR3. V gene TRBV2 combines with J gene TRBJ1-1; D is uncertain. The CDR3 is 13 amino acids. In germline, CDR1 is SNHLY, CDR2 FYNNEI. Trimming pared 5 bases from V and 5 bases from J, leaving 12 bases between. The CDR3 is CASSLTGGTEAFF. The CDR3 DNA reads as TGTGCCAGCAGTCTTACGGGTGGAACTGAAGCTTTCTTT. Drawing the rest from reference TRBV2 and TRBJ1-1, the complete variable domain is EPEVTQTPSHQVTQMGQEVILRCVPISNHLYFYWYRQILGQKVEFLVSFYNNEISEKSEIFDDQFSVERPDGSNFTLKIRSTKLEDSAMYFCASSLTGGTEAFFGQGTRLTVV.

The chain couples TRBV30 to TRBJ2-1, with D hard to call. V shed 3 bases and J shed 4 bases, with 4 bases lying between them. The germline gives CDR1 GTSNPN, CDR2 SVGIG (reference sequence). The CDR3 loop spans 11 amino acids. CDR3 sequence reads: CAWSAYNEQFF. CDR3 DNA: TGTGCCTGGAGCGCATACAATGAGCAGTTCTTC.

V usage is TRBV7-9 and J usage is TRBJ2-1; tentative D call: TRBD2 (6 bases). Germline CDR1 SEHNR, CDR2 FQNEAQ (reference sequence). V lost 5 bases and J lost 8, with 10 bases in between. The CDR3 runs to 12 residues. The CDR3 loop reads CASSIERDEQFF. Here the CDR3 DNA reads TGTGCCAGCAGCATAGAGCGGGATGAGCAGTTCTTC.

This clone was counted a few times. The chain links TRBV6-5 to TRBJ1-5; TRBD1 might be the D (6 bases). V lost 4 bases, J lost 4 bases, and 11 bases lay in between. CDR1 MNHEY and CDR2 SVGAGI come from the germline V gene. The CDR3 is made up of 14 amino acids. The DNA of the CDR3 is TGTGCCAGCAGTTTCACAGGGATTAATCAGCCCCAGCATTTT. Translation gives CASSFTGINQPQHF.

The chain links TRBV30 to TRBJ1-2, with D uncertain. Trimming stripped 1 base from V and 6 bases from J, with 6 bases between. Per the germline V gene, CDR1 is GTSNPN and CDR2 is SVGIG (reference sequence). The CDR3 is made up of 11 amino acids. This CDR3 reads CAWSEGNGYTF. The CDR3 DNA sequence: TGTGCCTGGAGTGAAGGGAATGGCTACACCTTC.

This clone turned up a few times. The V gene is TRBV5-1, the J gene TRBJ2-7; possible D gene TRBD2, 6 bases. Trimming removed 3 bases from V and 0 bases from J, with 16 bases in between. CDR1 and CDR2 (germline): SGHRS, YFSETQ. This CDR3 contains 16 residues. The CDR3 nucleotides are TGCGCCAGCAGCTCCAGCGCGGGACCGGTCTCCTACGAGCAGTACTTC. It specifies CASSSSAGPVSYEQYF.

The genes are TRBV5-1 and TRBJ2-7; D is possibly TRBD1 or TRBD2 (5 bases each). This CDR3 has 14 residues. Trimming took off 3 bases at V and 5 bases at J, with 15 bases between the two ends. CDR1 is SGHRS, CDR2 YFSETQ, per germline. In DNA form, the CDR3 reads TGCGCCAGCAGCTCAATCGAGAGGGGAAACGAGCAGTACTTC. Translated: CASSSIERGNEQYF. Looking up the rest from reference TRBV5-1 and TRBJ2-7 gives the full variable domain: KAGVTQTPRYLIKTRGQQVTLSCSPISGHRSVSWYQQTPGQGLQFLFEYFSETQRNKGNFPGRFSGRQFSNSRSEMNVSTLELGDSALYLCASSSIERGNEQYFGPGTRLTVT.

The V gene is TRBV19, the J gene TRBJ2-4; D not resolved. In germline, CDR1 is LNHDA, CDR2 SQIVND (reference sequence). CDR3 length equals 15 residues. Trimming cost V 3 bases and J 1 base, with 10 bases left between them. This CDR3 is CASSMARPAKNIQYF. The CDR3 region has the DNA TGTGCCAGTAGTATGGCCCGCCCCGCCAAAAACATTCAGTACTTC.

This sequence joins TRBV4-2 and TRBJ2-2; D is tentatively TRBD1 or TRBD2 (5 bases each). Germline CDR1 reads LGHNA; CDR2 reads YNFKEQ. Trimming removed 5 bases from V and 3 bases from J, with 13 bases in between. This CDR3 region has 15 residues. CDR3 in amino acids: CASSSTGHDTGELFF. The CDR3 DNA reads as TGTGCCAGCAGCAGTACGGGGCATGACACCGGGGAGCTGTTTTTT.

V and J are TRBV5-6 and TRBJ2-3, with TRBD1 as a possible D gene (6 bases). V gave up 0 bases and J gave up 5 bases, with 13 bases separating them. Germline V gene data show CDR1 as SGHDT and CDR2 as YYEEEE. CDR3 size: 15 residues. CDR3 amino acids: CASSLVGQGGDTQYF. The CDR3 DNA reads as TGTGCCAGCAGCTTGGTTGGGCAAGGGGGAGATACGCAGTATTTT.

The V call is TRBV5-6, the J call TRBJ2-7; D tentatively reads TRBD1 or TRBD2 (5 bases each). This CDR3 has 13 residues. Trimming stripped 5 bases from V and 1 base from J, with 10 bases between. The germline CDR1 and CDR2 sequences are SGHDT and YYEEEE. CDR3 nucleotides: TGTGCCAGCAGTACTTGGGGGTCCTACGAGCAGTACTTC. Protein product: CASSTWGSYEQYF. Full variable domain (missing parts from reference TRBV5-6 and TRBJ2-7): DAGVTQSPTHLIKTRGQQVTLRCSPKSGHDTVSWYQQALGQGPQFIFQYYEEEERQRGNFPDRFSGHQFPNYSSELNVNALLLGDSALYLCASSTWGSYEQYFGPGTRLTVT.

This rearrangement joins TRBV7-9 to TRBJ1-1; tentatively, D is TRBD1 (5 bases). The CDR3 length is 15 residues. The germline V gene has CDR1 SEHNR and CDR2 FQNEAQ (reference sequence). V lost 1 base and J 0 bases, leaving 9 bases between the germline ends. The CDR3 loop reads CASSLEGTMNTEAFF. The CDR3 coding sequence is TGTGCCAGCAGCTTAGAAGGGACGATGAACACTGAAGCTTTCTTT.

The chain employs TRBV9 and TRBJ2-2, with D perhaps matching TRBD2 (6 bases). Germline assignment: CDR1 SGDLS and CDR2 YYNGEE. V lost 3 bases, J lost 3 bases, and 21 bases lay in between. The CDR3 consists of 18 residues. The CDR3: CASSASVLGLGDTGELFF. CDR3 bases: TGTGCCAGCAGCGCATCCGTATTGGGACTCGGAGACACCGGGGAGCTGTTTTTT.

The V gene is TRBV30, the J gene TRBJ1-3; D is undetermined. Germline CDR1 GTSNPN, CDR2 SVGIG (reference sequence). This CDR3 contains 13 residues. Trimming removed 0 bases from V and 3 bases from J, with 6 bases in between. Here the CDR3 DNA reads TGTGCCTGGAGTGTAACTCTTGGAAACACCATATATTTT. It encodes CAWSVTLGNTIYF.

CDR3 in amino acids: CASSERYEGTEYTGELFF. CDR3 nucleotide sequence: TGTGCCAGCAGTGAAAGATATGAGGGGACAGAATACACCGGGGAGCTGTTTTTT. The V and J genes are TRBV25-1 and TRBJ2-2; 7 nucleotides align to TRBD1. CDR1 and CDR2 from the germline V gene are MGHDK and SYGVNS. V dropped 2 bases and J dropped 3; count of bases not matched to a gene: 12. This CDR3 spans 18 amino acids.

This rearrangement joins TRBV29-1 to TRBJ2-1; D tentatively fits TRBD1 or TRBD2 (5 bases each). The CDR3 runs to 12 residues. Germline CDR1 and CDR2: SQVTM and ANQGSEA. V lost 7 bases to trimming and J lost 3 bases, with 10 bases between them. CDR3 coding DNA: TGCAGCGCCGGGGCATTCTACAATGAGCAGTTCTTC. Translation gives CSAGAFYNEQFF.

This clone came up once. The CDR3 sequence is CASSAGTGSTIQYF. Here the CDR3 DNA reads TGTGCCAGCAGTGCCGGGACAGGGAGCACCATTCAGTACTTC. This rearrangement joins TRBV6-5 to TRBJ2-4, with 9 bases that match TRBD1. The CDR3 covers 14 residues. The germline V gene has CDR1 MNHEY and CDR2 SVGAGI. After removal of 5 bases from V and 9 bases from J, the junction contained 8 bases not matched to a gene.

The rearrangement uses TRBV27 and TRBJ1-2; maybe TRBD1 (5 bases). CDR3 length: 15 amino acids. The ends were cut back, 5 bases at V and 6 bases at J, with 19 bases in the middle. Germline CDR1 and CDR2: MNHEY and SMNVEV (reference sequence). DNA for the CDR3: TGTGCCAGCAGTCCCCGGGGGGGTTGGCTTGATGGCTACACCTTC. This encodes CASSPRGGWLDGYTF.

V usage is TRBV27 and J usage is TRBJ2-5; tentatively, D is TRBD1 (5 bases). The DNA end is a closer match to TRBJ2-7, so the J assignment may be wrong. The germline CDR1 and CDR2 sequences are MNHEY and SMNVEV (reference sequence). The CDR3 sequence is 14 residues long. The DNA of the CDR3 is TGTGCCAGCAGCAAGGTGGCAGGGACCTACGAGCAGTACTTC. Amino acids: CASSKVAGTYEQYF.

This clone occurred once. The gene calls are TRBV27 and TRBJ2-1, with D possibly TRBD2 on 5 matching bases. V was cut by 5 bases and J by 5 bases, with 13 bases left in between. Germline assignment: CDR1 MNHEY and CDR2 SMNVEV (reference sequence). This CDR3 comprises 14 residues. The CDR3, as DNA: TGTGCCAGCAGTAGGCGGGCCCCCAACAATGAGCAGTTCTTC. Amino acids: CASSRRAPNNEQFF.

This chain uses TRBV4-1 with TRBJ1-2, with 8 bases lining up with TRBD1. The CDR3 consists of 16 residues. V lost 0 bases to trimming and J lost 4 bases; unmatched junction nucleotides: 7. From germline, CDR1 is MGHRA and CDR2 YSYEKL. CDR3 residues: CASSQDGTGRLYGYTF. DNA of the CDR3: TGCGCCAGCAGCCAAGACGGGACAGGACGCCTCTATGGCTACACCTTC.

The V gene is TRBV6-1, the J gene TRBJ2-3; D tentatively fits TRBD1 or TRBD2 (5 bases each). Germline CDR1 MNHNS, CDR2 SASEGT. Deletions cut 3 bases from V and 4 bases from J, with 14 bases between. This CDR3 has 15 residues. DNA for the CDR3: TGTGCCAGCAGTGAGGGGGTAGCCCGCCCAGATACGCAGTATTTT. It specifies CASSEGVARPDTQYF.